These 2 T cell receptor beta chains share one sample of origin, sequenced in a study of Graves' ophthalmopathy and Graves' hyperthyroidism. RNA transcripts were the source from which TCR beta CDR3 regions were amplified. HTBI-primed first-round RT-PCR preceded second-round multiplex PCR. A single record per CDR3 protein comes from TCRdb applying MiXCR to the multiplex PCR reads. The top ten clones hold around 10% of a sample with more than 1,000,000 distinct CDR3 sequences, about 38% of them seen once. The sequencing sample was made of peripheral blood or thyroid tissue (not recorded which). The receptors derive from an adult man with Graves' hyperthyroidism.

This clonotype was picked up one time. The chain carries TRBV29-1 and TRBJ2-5, with unresolved D. Germline V gene sequence: CDR1 SQVTM, CDR2 ANQGSEA. The V gene lost 4 bases and the J gene lost 4 bases, with 13 bases spanning the gap. There are 13 residues in the CDR3. The CDR3 DNA sequence: TGCAGCGTTGCGTTTTCGTGGGCAGAGACCCAGTACTTC. Translating it yields CSVAFSWAETQYF. The entire variable domain, with the rest obtained from reference TRBV29-1 and TRBJ2-5, is as follows: SAVISQKPSRDICQRGTSLTIQCQVDSQVTMMFWYRQQPGQSLTLIATANQGSEATYESGFVIDKFPISRPNLTFSTLTVSNMSPEDSSIYLCSVAFSWAETQYFGPGTRLLVL.

J is TRBJ2-7 and V is TRBV25-1, with 10 bases matching TRBD2. Germline V gives CDR1 MGHDK, CDR2 SYGVNS. This CDR3 contains 13 residues. Unmatched junction bases numbered 9, after V lost 10 bases and J lost 6 bases. CDR3 in DNA: TGTGCCAAAGTCCTAGCGGGAGTAGGCGAGCAGTACTTC. Protein sequence: CAKVLAGVGEQYF.